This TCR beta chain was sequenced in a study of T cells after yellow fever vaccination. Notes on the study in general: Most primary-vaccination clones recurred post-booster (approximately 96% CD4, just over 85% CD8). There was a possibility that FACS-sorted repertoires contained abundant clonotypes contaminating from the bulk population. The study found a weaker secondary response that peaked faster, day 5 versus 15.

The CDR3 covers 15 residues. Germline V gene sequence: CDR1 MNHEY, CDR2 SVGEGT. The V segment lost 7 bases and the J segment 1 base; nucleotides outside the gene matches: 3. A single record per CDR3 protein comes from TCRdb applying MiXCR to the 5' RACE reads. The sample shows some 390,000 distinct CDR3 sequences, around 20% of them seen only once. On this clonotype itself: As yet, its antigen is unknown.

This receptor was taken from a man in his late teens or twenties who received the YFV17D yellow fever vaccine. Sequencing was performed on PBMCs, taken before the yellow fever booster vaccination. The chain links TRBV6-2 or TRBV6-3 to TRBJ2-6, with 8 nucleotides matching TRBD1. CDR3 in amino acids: CASTNRGSGANVLTF. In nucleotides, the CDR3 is TGTGCCAGCACCAACAGGGGGTCTGGGGCCAACGTCCTGACTTTC.